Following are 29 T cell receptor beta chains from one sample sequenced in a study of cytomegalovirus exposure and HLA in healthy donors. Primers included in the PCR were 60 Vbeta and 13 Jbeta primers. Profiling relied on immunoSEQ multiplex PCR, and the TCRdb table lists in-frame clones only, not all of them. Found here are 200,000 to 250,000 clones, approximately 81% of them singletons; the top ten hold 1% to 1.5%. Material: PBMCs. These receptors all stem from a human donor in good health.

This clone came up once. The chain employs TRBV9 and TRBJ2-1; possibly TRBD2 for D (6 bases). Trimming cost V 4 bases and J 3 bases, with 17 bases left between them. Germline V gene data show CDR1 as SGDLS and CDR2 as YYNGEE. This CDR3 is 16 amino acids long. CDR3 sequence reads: CASSPLGEAYYNEQFF. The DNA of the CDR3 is TGTGCCAGCAGCCCCCTGGGGGAGGCGTACTACAATGAGCAGTTCTTC.

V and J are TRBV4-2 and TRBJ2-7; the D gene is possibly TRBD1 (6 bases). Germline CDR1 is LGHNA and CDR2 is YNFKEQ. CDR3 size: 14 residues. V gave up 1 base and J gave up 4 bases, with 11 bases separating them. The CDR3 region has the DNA TGTGCCAGCAGCCAAGGACAGGACCAGTACGAGCAGTACTTC. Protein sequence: CASSQGQDQYEQYF.

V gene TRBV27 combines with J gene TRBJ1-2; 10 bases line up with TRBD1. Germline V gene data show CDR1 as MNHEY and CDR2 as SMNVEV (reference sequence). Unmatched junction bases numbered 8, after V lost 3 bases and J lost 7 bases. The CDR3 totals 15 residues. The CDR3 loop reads CASSFSGDRGTGYTF. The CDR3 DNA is TGTGCCAGCAGTTTCTCAGGGGACAGGGGTACTGGCTACACCTTC.

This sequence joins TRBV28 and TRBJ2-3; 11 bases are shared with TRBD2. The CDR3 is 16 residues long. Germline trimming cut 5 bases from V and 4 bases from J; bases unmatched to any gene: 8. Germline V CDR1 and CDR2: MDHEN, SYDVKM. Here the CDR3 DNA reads TGTGCCAGCAGTCTACTAGCGGGAGTTTCCCCAGATACGCAGTATTTT. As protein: CASSLLAGVSPDTQYF.

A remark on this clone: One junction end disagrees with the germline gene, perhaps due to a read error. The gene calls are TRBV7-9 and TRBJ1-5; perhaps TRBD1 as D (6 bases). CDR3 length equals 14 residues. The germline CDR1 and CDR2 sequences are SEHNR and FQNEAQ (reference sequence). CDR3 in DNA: TGTTCCAGCAGCCGGGAGGGGGGCAATCAGCCCCAGCATTTT. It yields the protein CSSSREGGNQPQHF.

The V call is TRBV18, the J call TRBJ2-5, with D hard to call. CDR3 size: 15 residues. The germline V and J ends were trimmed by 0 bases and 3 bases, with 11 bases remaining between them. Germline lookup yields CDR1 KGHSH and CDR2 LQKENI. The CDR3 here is CASSPPGHLKETQYF. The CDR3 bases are TGTGCCAGCTCACCACCGGGCCACCTAAAAGAGACCCAGTACTTC.

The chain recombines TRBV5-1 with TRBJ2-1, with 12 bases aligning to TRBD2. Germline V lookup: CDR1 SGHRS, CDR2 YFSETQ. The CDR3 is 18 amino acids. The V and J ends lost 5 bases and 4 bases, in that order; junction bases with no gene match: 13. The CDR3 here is CASSSPPGLAGKYNEQFF. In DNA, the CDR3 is TGCGCCAGCAGTTCCCCACCTGGACTAGCGGGAAAGTACAATGAGCAGTTCTTC.

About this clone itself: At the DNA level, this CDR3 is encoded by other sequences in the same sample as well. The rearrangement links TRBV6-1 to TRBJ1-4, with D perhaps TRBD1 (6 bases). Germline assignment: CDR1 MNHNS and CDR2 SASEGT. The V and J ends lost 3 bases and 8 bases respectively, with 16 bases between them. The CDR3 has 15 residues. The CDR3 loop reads CASSDKLEGGEKLFF. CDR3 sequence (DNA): TGTGCCAGCAGTGACAAGCTTGAGGGGGGGGAAAAACTGTTTTTT.

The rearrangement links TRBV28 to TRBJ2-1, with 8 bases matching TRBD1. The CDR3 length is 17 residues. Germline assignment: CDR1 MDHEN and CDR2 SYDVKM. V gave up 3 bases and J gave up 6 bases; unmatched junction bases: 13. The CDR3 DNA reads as TGTGCCAGCAGTTTCGCCCCGTTCGACAGGGGTCCCAATGAGCAGTTCTTC. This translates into CASSFAPFDRGPNEQFF.

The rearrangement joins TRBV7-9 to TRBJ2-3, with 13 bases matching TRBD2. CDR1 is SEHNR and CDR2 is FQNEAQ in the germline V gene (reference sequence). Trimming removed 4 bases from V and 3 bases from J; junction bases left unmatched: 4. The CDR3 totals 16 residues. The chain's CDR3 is CASSSGLAGKTDTQYF. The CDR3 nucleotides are TGTGCCAGCAGCTCGGGACTAGCGGGGAAGACAGATACGCAGTATTTT.

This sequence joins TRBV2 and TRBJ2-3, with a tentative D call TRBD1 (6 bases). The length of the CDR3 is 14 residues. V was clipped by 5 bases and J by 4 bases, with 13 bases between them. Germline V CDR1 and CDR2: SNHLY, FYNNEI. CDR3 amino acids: CASSTRQAPDTQYF. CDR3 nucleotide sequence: TGTGCCAGCAGTACCCGACAGGCGCCAGATACGCAGTATTTT. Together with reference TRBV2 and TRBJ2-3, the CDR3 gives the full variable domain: EPEVTQTPSHQVTQMGQEVILRCVPISNHLYFYWYRQILGQKVEFLVSFYNNEISEKSEIFDDQFSVERPDGSNFTLKIRSTKLEDSAMYFCASSTRQAPDTQYFGPGTRLTVL.

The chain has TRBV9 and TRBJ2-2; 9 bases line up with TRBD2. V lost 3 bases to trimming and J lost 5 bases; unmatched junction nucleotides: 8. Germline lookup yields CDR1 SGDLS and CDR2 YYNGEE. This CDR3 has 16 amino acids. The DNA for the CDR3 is TGTGCCAGCAGCGGTATAGCGGGAGTGTCGACCGGGGAGCTGTTTTTT. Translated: CASSGIAGVSTGELFF. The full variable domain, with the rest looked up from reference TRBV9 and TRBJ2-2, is DSGVTQTPKHLITATGQRVTLRCSPRSGDLSVYWYQQSLDQGLQFLIQYYNGEERAKGNILERFSAQQFPDLHSELNLSSLELGDSALYFCASSGIAGVSTGELFFGEGSRLTVL.

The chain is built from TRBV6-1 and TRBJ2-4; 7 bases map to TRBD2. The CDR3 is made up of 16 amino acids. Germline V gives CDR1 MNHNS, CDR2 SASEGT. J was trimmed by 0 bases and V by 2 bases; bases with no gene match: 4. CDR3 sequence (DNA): TGTGCCAGCAGTGAACTTGGGGGGGTAGCCAAAAACATTCAGTACTTC. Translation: CASSELGGVAKNIQYF.

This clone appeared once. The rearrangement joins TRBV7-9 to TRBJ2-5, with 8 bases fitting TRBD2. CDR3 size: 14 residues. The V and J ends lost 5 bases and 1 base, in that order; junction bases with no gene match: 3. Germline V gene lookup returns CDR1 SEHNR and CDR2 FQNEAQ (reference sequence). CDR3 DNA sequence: TGTGCCAGCAGCACCCTAGCGGGCCAAGAGACCCAGTACTTC. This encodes CASSTLAGQETQYF.

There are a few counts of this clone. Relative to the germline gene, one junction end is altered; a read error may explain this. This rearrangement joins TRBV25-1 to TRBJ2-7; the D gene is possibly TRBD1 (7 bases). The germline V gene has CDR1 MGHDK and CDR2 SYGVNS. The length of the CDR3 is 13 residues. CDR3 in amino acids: CASGDREVGEQYF. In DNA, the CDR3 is TGTGCCAGCGGTGACAGGGAGGTTGGCGAGCAGTACTTC.

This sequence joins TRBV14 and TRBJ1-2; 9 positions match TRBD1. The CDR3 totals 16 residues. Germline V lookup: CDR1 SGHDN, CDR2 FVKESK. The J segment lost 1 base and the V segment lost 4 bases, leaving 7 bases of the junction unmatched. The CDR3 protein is CASSPRTGASNYGYTF. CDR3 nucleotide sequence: TGTGCCAGCAGCCCCCGGACAGGGGCCAGTAACTATGGCTACACCTTC.

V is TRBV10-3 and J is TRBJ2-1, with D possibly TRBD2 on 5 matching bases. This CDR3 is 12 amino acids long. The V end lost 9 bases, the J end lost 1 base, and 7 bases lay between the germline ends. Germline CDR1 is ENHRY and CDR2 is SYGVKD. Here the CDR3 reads CAIADSYNEQFF. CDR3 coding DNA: TGTGCCATAGCGGATTCCTACAATGAGCAGTTCTTC.

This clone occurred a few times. The CDR3: CASSGILTGYDGGYTF. Written as DNA, the CDR3 is TGTGCCAGCAGCGGAATTCTCACAGGGTATGATGGAGGCTACACCTTC. The V gene is TRBV7-2, the J gene TRBJ1-2; perhaps TRBD1 as D (6 bases). Germline V gives CDR1 SGHTA, CDR2 FQGNSA. This CDR3 contains 16 residues. Trimming took 5 bases from V and 8 from J, leaving 24 bases between them.

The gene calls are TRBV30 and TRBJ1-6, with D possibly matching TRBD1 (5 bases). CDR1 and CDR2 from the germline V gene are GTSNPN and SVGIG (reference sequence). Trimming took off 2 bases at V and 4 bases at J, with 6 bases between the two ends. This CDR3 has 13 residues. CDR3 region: CAWSQGYNSPLHF. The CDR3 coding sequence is TGTGCCTGGAGTCAGGGATATAATTCACCCCTCCACTTT. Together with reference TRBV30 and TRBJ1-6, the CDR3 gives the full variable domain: SQTIHQWPATLVQPVGSPLSLECTVEGTSNPNLYWYRQAAGRGLQLLFYSVGIGQISSEVPQNLSASRPQDRQFILSSKKLLLSDSGFYLCAWSQGYNSPLHFGNGTRLTVT.

DNA for the CDR3: TGCAGCGCTACCGGGACTAGCGTGAAGACCCAGTACTTC. It codes for CSATGTSVKTQYF. The V and J genes are TRBV29-1 and TRBJ2-5, with 10 bases that match TRBD2. The CDR3 length is 13 residues. J was trimmed by 6 bases and V by 7 bases; bases with no gene match: 8. Germline V gene data show CDR1 as SQVTM and CDR2 as ANQGSEA. The variable domain in full, completed from reference TRBV29-1 and TRBJ2-5, reads SAVISQKPSRDICQRGTSLTIQCQVDSQVTMMFWYRQQPGQSLTLIATANQGSEATYESGFVIDKFPISRPNLTFSTLTVSNMSPEDSSIYLCSATGTSVKTQYFGPGTRLLVL.

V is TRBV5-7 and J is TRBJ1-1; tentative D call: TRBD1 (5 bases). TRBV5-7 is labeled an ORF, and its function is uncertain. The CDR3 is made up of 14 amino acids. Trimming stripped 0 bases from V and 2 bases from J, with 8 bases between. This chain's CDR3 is CASSLVGVNTEAFF. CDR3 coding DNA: TGTGCCAGCAGCTTGGTAGGGGTAAACACTGAAGCTTTCTTT.

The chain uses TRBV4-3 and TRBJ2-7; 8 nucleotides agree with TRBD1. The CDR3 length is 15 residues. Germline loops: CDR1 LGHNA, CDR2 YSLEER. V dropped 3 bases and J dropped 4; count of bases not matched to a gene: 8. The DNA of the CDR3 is TGCGCCAGCAGCCAGAAAAGGCAGGGGGCTTACGAGCAGTACTTC. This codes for CASSQKRQGAYEQYF.

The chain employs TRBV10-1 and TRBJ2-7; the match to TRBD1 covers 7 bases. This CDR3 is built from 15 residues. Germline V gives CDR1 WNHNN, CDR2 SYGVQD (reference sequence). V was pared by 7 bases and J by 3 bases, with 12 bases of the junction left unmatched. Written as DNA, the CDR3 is TGCGCCAGCAACAGCGACAGGGAGTTCAACTACGAGCAGTACTTC. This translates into CASNSDREFNYEQYF.

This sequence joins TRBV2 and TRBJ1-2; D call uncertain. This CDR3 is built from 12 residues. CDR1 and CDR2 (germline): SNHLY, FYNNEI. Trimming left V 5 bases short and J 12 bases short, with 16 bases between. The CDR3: CASSPDTPPHTF. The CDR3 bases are TGTGCCAGCAGTCCTGACACCCCCCCGCACACCTTC.

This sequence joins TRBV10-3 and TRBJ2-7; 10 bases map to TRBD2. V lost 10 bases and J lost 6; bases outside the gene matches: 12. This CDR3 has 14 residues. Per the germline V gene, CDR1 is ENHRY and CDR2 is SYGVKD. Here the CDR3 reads CATGEREGLGEQYF. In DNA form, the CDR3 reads TGTGCCACTGGCGAGCGGGAGGGCCTGGGCGAGCAGTACTTC.

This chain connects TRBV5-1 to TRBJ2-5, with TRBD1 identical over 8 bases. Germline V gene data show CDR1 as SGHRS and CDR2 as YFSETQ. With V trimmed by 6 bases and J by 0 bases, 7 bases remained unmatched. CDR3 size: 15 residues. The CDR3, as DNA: TGCGCCAGCACCCCAGGACAGGGTTACCAAGAGACCCAGTACTTC. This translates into CASTPGQGYQETQYF. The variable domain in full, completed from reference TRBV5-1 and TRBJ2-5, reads KAGVTQTPRYLIKTRGQQVTLSCSPISGHRSVSWYQQTPGQGLQFLFEYFSETQRNKGNFPGRFSGRQFSNSRSEMNVSTLELGDSALYLCASTPGQGYQETQYFGPGTRLLVL.

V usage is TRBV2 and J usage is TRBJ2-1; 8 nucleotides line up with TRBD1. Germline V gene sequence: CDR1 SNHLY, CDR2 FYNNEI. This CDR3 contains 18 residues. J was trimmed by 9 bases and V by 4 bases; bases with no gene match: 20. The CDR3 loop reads CASSAQKASGGSMSEQFF. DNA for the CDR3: TGTGCCAGCAGTGCCCAAAAAGCGTCAGGGGGCAGTATGAGTGAGCAGTTCTTC.

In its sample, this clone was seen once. CDR3 sequence (DNA): TGTGCCATCAGTGTTAGTGGGACTATGCAAGAGACCCAGTACTTC. Residues: CAISVSGTMQETQYF. This chain joins TRBV10-3 and TRBJ2-5; 7 bases match TRBD2. Germline-derived CDR1 and CDR2 are ENHRY and SYGVKD. CDR3 length: 15 residues. The V gene end was trimmed by 4 bases and the J gene end by 2 bases; junction bases not matched to a gene: 7.

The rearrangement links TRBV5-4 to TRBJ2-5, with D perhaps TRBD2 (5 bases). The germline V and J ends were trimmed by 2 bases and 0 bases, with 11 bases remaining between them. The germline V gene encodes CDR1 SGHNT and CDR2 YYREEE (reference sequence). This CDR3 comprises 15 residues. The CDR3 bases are TGTGCCAGCAGCTTAGCGGCGGCCTACCAAGAGACCCAGTACTTC. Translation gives CASSLAAAYQETQYF.